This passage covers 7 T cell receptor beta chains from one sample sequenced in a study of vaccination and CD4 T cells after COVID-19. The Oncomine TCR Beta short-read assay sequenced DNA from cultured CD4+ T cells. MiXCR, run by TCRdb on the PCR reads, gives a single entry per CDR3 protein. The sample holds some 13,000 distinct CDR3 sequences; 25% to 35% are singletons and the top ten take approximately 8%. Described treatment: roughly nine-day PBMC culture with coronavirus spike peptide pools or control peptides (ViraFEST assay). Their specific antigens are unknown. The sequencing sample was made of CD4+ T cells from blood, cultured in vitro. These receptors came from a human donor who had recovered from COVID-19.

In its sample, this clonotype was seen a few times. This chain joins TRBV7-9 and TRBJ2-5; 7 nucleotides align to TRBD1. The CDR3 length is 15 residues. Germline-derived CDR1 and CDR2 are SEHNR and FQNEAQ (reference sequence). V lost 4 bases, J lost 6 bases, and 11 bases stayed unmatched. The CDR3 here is CASSYSTGLGKTQYF. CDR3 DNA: TGTGCCAGCAGCTACTCGACAGGGTTGGGTAAGACCCAGTACTTC.

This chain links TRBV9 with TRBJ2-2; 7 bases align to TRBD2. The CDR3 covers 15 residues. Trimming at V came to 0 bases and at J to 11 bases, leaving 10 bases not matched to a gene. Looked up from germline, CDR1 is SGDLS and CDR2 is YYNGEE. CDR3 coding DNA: TGTGCCAGCAGCGTAGAAACGGGGGGACGATATGAGCTGTTTTTT. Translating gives CASSVETGGRYELFF.

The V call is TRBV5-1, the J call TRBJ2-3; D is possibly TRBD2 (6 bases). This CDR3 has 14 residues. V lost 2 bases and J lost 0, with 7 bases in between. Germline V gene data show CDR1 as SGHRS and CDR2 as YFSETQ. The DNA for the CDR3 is TGCGCCAGCAGCTTCGGGGGTAGCACAGATACGCAGTATTTT. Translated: CASSFGGSTDTQYF.

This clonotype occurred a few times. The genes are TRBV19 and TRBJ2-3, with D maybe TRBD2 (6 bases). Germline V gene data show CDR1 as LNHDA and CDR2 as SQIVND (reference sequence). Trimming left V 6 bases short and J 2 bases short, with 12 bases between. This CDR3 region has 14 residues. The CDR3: CASRGGGYTDTQYF. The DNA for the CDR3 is TGTGCCAGTAGGGGGGGTGGATACACAGATACGCAGTATTTT.

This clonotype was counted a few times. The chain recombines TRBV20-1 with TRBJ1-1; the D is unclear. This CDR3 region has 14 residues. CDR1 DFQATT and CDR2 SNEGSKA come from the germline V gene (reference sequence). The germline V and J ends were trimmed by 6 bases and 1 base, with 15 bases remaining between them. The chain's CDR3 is CSAQHGEANTEAFF. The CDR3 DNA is TGCAGTGCCCAACATGGGGAGGCGAACACTGAAGCTTTCTTT.

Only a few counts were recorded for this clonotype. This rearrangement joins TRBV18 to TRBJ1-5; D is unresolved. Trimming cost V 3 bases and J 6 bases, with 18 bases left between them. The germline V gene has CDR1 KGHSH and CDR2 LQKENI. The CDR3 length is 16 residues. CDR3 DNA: TGTGCCAGCTCACCCGGTGTGTTTGGGGTCGGTCAGCCCCAGCATTTT. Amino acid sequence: CASSPGVFGVGQPQHF.

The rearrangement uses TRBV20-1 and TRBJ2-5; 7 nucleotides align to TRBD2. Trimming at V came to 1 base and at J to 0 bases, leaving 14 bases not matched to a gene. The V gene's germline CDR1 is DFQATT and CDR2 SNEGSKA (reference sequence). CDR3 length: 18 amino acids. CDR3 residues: CSARGTRLAARYQETQYF. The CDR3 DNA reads TGCAGTGCTAGAGGGACTCGGCTAGCGGCAAGGTACCAAGAGACCCAGTACTTC.